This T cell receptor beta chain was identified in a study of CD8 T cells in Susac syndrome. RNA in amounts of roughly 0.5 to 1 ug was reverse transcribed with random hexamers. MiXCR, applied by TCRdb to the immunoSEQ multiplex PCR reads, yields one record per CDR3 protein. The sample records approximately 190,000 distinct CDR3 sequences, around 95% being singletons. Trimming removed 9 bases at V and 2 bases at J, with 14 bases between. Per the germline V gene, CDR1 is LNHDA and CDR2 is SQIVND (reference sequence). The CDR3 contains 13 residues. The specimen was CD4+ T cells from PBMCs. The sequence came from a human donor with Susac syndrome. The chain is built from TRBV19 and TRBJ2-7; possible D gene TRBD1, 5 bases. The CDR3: CASRRTPTYEQYF. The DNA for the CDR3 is TGTGCCAGCCGCCGGACACCGACCTACGAGCAGTACTTC. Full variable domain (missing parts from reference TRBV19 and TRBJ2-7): DGGITQSPKYLFRKEGQNVTLSCEQNLNHDAMYWYRQDPGQGLRLIYYSQIVNDFQKGDIAEGYSVSREKKESFPLTVTSAQKNPTAFYLCASRRTPTYEQYFGPGTRLTVT.